These 30 T cell receptor beta chains were all obtained from the same sample, sequenced in a study of T cells in Graves' hyperthyroidism and ophthalmopathy. Amplified regions were TCR beta CDR3 sequences from RNA transcripts. The HTBI primer set drove a first-round RT-PCR of the TCR CDR3. TCRdb re-derived calls from the multiplex PCR reads in MiXCR, one entry per CDR3 protein. In the table there are around 300,000 distinct CDR3 sequences, approximately 15% of which are singletons. Specimen: blood. These receptors were taken from a woman aged 40 to 50 with Graves' hyperthyroidism.

This chain uses TRBV12-3 or TRBV12-4 with TRBJ2-1; 8 bases are shared with TRBD2. This CDR3 contains 14 residues. After removal of 6 bases from V and 5 bases from J, the junction contained 6 bases not matched to a gene. CDR3 protein: CASSLLRGDNEQFF. DNA of the CDR3: TGTGCCAGCAGCCTCTTGCGGGGGGACAATGAGCAGTTCTTC.

This clonotype was seen ten or more times. DNA of the CDR3: TGCGCCAGCAGTTCGACAGCCACAGATACGCAGTATTTT. It specifies CASSSTATDTQYF. V is TRBV5-1 and J is TRBJ2-3; tentative D call: TRBD1 (5 bases). Trimming left V 5 bases short and J 2 bases short, with 9 bases between. CDR1 and CDR2 from the germline V gene are SGHRS and YFSETQ. This CDR3 has 13 residues.

This clonotype has at least ten counts. This rearrangement joins TRBV10-2 to TRBJ2-5; D uncertain. The CDR3 contains 14 residues. V was trimmed by 7 bases and J by 6 bases, leaving 18 bases between them. Germline V gene sequence: CDR1 WSHSY, CDR2 SAAADI. The CDR3 DNA reads as TGCGCCAGCACATCCCGCGCCGATGATCAGACCCAGTACTTC. This encodes CASTSRADDQTQYF.

This clonotype was counted at least ten times. The V gene is TRBV2, the J gene TRBJ1-2, with 9 bases that match TRBD1. Germline values: CDR1 SNHLY, CDR2 FYNNEI. CDR3 length: 13 residues. After removal of 1 base from V and 7 bases from J, the junction contained 1 base not matched to a gene. CDR3 nucleotides: TGTGCCAGCAGTGAAGAACAGGGGGCTGGCTACACCTTC. It specifies CASSEEQGAGYTF.

This clonotype came up many times. V usage is TRBV6-1 and J usage is TRBJ1-1; 7 nucleotides line up with TRBD1. The CDR3 extends over 15 amino acids. Germline-derived CDR1 and CDR2 are MNHNS and SASEGT. V lost 4 bases and J lost 0; bases outside the gene matches: 5. The CDR3 DNA is TGTGCCAGCAGTGCCGGGACAGACATGAACACTGAAGCTTTCTTT. It translates to CASSAGTDMNTEAFF.

As for this clonotype: A much larger clone differs from this one at a single base, so this may be a read error. The V and J genes are TRBV19 and TRBJ1-5; D may be TRBD1 (5 bases). CDR3 length: 16 amino acids. Germline CDR1 and CDR2: LNHDA and SQIVND (reference sequence). The CDR3 loop reads CATTKDKTDSSQPQHF. The CDR3 DNA is TGTGCCACCACAAAAGACAAGACAGATAGCAGTCAGCCCCAGCATTTT.

This clonotype was recorded many times. The J gene is TRBJ1-5, the V gene TRBV3-1, with 7 positions matching TRBD1. Trimming cost V 8 bases and J 0 bases; bases outside gene matches: 7. This CDR3 has 15 amino acids. The germline V gene encodes CDR1 LGHDT and CDR2 YNNKEL (reference sequence). CDR3 sequence (DNA): TGTGCCAGCGGGACAGACAGGGTTAGCAATCAGCCCCAGCATTTT. Its translation is CASGTDRVSNQPQHF.

This clonotype was seen at least ten times. The chain recombines TRBV19 with TRBJ2-7, with D possibly matching TRBD2 (6 bases). CDR1 LNHDA and CDR2 SQIVND come from the germline V gene (reference sequence). The CDR3 has 12 residues. V lost 4 bases to trimming and J lost 4 bases, with 8 bases between them. The CDR3 is CASSSGKYEQYF. CDR3 nucleotides: TGTGCCAGTAGTAGCGGGAAATACGAGCAGTACTTC.

This clonotype was found many times. V usage is TRBV7-9 and J usage is TRBJ2-7; D perhaps matches TRBD2 (6 bases). V was pared by 5 bases and J by 2 bases, with 16 bases between. Germline V gene data show CDR1 as SEHNR and CDR2 as FQNEAQ (reference sequence). This CDR3 is built from 15 residues. CDR3 region: CASSRRDSAAYEQYF. CDR3 DNA sequence: TGTGCCAGCAGCCGCAGGGACTCGGCAGCCTACGAGCAGTACTTC. The full variable domain, its missing parts supplied by reference TRBV7-9 and TRBJ2-7, is DTGVSQNPRHKITKRGQNVTFRCDPISEHNRLYWYRQTLGQGPEFLTYFQNEAQLEKSRLLSDRFSAERPKGSFSTLEIQRTEQGDSAMYLCASSRRDSAAYEQYFGPGTRLTVT.

The CDR3 region has the DNA TGCAGTGCCATGCAGGATAGCAATCAGCCCCAGCATTTT. Its protein product is CSAMQDSNQPQHF. This chain links TRBV20-1 with TRBJ1-5; D is ambiguous. Germline V gene lookup returns CDR1 DFQATT and CDR2 SNEGSKA (reference sequence). V gave up 6 bases and J gave up 0 bases, with 9 bases separating them. The CDR3 contains 13 residues.

There are many counts of this clonotype. The CDR3 coding sequence is TGTGCCAGCAGCTTTAGCGGGAGGTCCTACAATGAGCAGTTCTTC. This gives the protein CASSFSGRSYNEQFF. The chain employs TRBV11-3 and TRBJ2-1; 10 bases fit TRBD2. Unmatched junction bases numbered 0, after V lost 3 bases and J lost 1 base. The CDR3 totals 15 residues. Per the germline V gene, CDR1 is SGHNT and CDR2 is YENEEA.

This clonotype appeared many times. The chain recombines TRBV12-3 or TRBV12-4 with TRBJ2-3, with 8 bases lining up with TRBD1. This CDR3 has 19 residues. Losses at the gene ends were 5 bases for V and 2 bases for J; bases not matched to a gene: 18. CDR3 DNA sequence: TGTGCCAGCAGTCCCCGGGACAGGTCCTATTTTGGGCACACAGATACGCAGTATTTT. It yields the protein CASSPRDRSYFGHTDTQYF.

This clonotype was observed at least ten times. J is TRBJ1-2 and V is TRBV28, with D possibly TRBD1 on 6 matching bases. The CDR3 has 13 residues. V lost 7 bases, J lost 8 bases, and 17 bases lay in between. The germline V gene encodes CDR1 MDHEN and CDR2 SYDVKM. The chain's CDR3 is CASTPGTRGGYTF. The CDR3 DNA reads as TGTGCCAGCACCCCCGGGACACGGGGAGGCTACACCTTC.

V and J are TRBV29-1 and TRBJ1-2; tentative D call: TRBD1 (6 bases). This CDR3 region has 13 residues. Germline V lookup: CDR1 SQVTM, CDR2 ANQGSEA. Trimming pared 5 bases from V and 7 bases from J, leaving 17 bases between. CDR3 loop: CSVNTRQDGGYTF. DNA for the CDR3: TGCAGCGTTAATACGAGACAGGACGGTGGCTACACCTTC.

V usage is TRBV29-1 and J usage is TRBJ2-1; possibly TRBD2 for D (6 bases). The CDR3 runs to 11 residues. V lost 8 bases to trimming and J lost 12 bases, with 17 bases between them. Germline CDR1 SQVTM, CDR2 ANQGSEA. In DNA, the CDR3 is TGCAGCTCCGAGGTAGGGGACTTGCAGTTCTTC. This codes for CSSEVGDLQFF.

This clonotype was detected many times. The chain couples TRBV10-3 to TRBJ2-7; no clear D. With 10 bases removed from V and 2 bases from J, the gap between germline ends came to 12 bases. Germline CDR1 ENHRY, CDR2 SYGVKD. The CDR3 has 12 amino acids. The CDR3 nucleotides are TGTGCCACCTCGCCGGCTGCCTACGAGCAGTACTTC. Translation: CATSPAAYEQYF.

This clonotype appeared many times. The rearrangement uses TRBV7-2 and TRBJ2-1, with D possibly TRBD1 on 5 matching bases. Trimming left V 5 bases short and J 10 bases short, with 9 bases between. The germline V gene encodes CDR1 SGHTA and CDR2 FQGNSA. CDR3 length equals 11 residues. CDR3 protein: CASSLDREQFF. The DNA of the CDR3 is TGTGCCAGCAGCCTAGACAGAGAGCAGTTCTTC.

This clonotype was observed many times. The J gene is TRBJ2-3, the V gene TRBV12-3 or TRBV12-4, with 7 bases identical to TRBD2. J gave up 0 bases and V 3 bases, and 9 bases lay outside the gene matches. This CDR3 spans 17 amino acids. DNA for the CDR3: TGTGCCAGCAGTTTCCTCCTAGCGGACAAAAGCACAGATACGCAGTATTTT. Amino acids: CASSFLLADKSTDTQYF.

This clonotype came up many times. The chain recombines TRBV5-1 with TRBJ2-1, with 7 bases fitting TRBD2. This CDR3 comprises 16 residues. CDR1 SGHRS and CDR2 YFSETQ come from the germline V gene. Trimming at V came to 0 bases and at J to 3 bases, leaving 6 bases not matched to a gene. CDR3 sequence reads: CASSLGAAGNYNEQFF. CDR3 bases: TGCGCCAGCAGCTTGGGGGCAGCGGGGAACTACAATGAGCAGTTCTTC.

This clonotype showed up many times. This rearrangement joins TRBV6-2 or TRBV6-3 to TRBJ2-3; no reliable D call. Per the germline V gene, CDR1 is MNHEY and CDR2 is SVGEGT. This CDR3 region has 15 residues. V was cut by 3 bases and J by 2 bases, with 12 bases left in between. CDR3 nucleotides: TGTGCCAGCAGTTATTCTGCTCGCGACACAGATACGCAGTATTTT. Translation gives CASSYSARDTDTQYF.

This clonotype occurred many times. The rearrangement uses TRBV20-1 and TRBJ2-3; 8 bases match TRBD2. The CDR3 spans 14 residues. CDR1 and CDR2 (germline): DFQATT, SNEGSKA (reference sequence). The V gene end was trimmed by 5 bases and the J gene end by 2 bases; junction bases not matched to a gene: 6. The DNA of the CDR3 is TGCAGTGCTGGAGGGACTAGATCCACAGATACGCAGTATTTT. Amino acid sequence: CSAGGTRSTDTQYF.

This clonotype was recorded many times. The V gene is TRBV29-1, the J gene TRBJ2-2; perhaps TRBD2 as D (6 bases). The CDR3 runs 14 residues. Per germline, CDR1 SQVTM and CDR2 ANQGSEA. V dropped 8 bases and J dropped 4 bases, with 17 bases sitting between them. CDR3 coding DNA: TGCAGCATCTCAGCCCAGGGAGGCACCGGGGAGCTGTTTTTT. Translated, it gives CSISAQGGTGELFF.

This clonotype was seen many times. The J gene is TRBJ2-5, the V gene TRBV2, with a weak D call TRBD2 (7 bases). The CDR3 length is 13 residues. The V gene lost 7 bases and the J gene lost 2 bases, with 11 bases spanning the gap. The germline CDR1 and CDR2 sequences are SNHLY and FYNNEI. This chain's CDR3 is CASIGGRQETQYF. The CDR3 nucleotides read TGTGCCAGCATCGGGGGGCGGCAAGAGACCCAGTACTTC.

The table lists this clonotype with many counts. Here the CDR3 reads CASSPDRERSPLHF. In DNA form, the CDR3 reads TGCGCCAGCAGCCCGGACAGGGAGCGTTCACCCCTCCACTTT. The rearrangement links TRBV5-1 to TRBJ1-6, with TRBD1 matching over 8 bases. The CDR3 spans 14 residues. J lost 9 bases, V lost 4 bases, and 6 bases had no gene match. Germline CDR1 and CDR2: SGHRS and YFSETQ.

This chain connects TRBV19 to TRBJ2-7; D ambiguous. The CDR3 has 13 residues. Between the trimmed V and J ends, which lost 3 bases and 9 bases, there was a span of 15 bases. The V gene's germline CDR1 is LNHDA and CDR2 SQIVND (reference sequence). The CDR3 region has the DNA TGTGCCAGTAGTATCCGTGTAAGACTGGTGCAGTACTTC. Translation gives CASSIRVRLVQYF.

This clonotype was seen repeatedly, ten times or more. This chain links TRBV28 with TRBJ1-5; possible D gene TRBD1, 6 bases. The CDR3 is 15 residues long. V lost 6 bases, J lost 2 bases, and 14 bases lay in between. Germline V lookup: CDR1 MDHEN, CDR2 SYDVKM. Written as DNA, the CDR3 is TGTGCCAGCAGCCGGTTAGGGGGTGGCAATCAGCCCCAGCATTTT. Translation: CASSRLGGGNQPQHF.

This clonotype was recorded at least ten times. The chain has TRBV6-1 and TRBJ1-5; 7 bases agree with TRBD1. CDR1 is MNHNS, CDR2 SASEGT, per germline. The CDR3 totals 13 residues. Trimming cost V 6 bases and J 6 bases; bases outside gene matches: 5. The CDR3 DNA is TGTGCCAGCAGGACAGGGTTAATTCAGCCCCAGCATTTT. It specifies CASRTGLIQPQHF.

This clonotype was picked up many times. The genes are TRBV6-1 and TRBJ1-1; the D gene is possibly TRBD1 (6 bases). CDR3 length equals 16 residues. V lost 5 bases and J lost 5, with 21 bases in between. In germline, CDR1 is MNHNS, CDR2 SASEGT. The DNA for the CDR3 is TGTGCCAGCAGTTCTACTGCCAGGGGATCGTTTACTGAAGCTTTCTTT. It translates to CASSSTARGSFTEAFF.

This clonotype has ten or more counts. The genes are TRBV10-3 and TRBJ2-7; TRBD1 matches at 7 bases. The CDR3 loop spans 15 amino acids. V shed 2 bases, J shed 3 bases, and the junction held 7 bases outside the gene matches. The germline V gene encodes CDR1 ENHRY and CDR2 SYGVKD. CDR3 amino acids: CAISERDRDLYEQYF. DNA of the CDR3: TGTGCCATCAGTGAGAGAGACAGGGATCTCTACGAGCAGTACTTC.

With respect to this clonotype: A read error is possible here, since a much larger clone lies one base away. This chain joins TRBV28 and TRBJ2-1; D is perhaps TRBD1 (6 bases). The germline V gene has CDR1 MDHEN and CDR2 SYDVKM. The CDR3 spans 14 residues. V lost 5 bases, J lost 7 bases, and 15 bases lay in between. The CDR3 nucleotides read TGTGCCAGCAGTGAAAAGGGGGAATCGAATGAGCAGTTCTTC. Translating gives CASSEKGESNEQFF.